This is a list of T cell receptor beta chains from one sample in a study of blood T cell repertoires in COVID-19. Libraries were prepared by immunoSEQ multiplex PCR; TCRdb keeps only in-frame clonotypes and omits some of them. The table includes about 150,000 clones, about nine tenths detected once. The sample comprised peripheral blood. All receptors derive from a woman between 65 and 79 years old with acute or convalescent COVID-19. The CDR3 runs from the conserved cysteine through the conserved F or W. Fields, in order: J gene, V gene, CDR3 length, clone size, D gene, CDR3 protein, CDR3 DNA. D genes are given only for firm matches. A row's size may be missing; if present it is once, few, many or a size class.

>TRBJ2-7|TRBV7-2|12|-|-
CASSSPGNEQYF
TGTGCCAGCAGTTCCCCAGGGAACGAGCAGTACTTC
>TRBJ1-6|TRBV6-5|14|-|TRBD1
CASSSGRGHSPLHF
TGTGCCAGCAGTTCGGGCAGGGGGCATTCACCCCTCCACTTT
>TRBJ1-4|TRBV4-1|16|-|TRBD1
CASSQRPDRVAEKLFF
TGCGCCAGCAGCCAACGTCCGGACAGGGTGGCGGAAAAACTGTTTTTT
>TRBJ1-1|TRBV19|16|-|-
CASSPRGRSLNTEAFF
TGTGCCAGTAGTCCTCGGGGGAGATCCCTGAACACTGAAGCTTTCTTT
>TRBJ1-2|TRBV7-2|17|once|TRBD1
CASSLEPLTGVNYGYTF
TGTGCCAGCAGCTTAGAACCTCTGACAGGGGTTAATTATGGCTACACCTTC
>TRBJ1-2|TRBV7-9|14|-|TRBD1
CASSLATGGYGYTF
TGTGCCAGCAGCTTAGCGACAGGGGGATATGGCTACACCTTC
>TRBJ2-1|TRBV6-5|11|-|-
CASTLNNEQFF
TGTGCCAGCACCCTAAACAATGAGCAGTTCTTC
>TRBJ1-1|TRBV4-1|14|-|TRBD1
CATSKGQGSGEAFF
TGCGCCACCTCCAAAGGACAGGGTTCAGGTGAAGCTTTCTTT
>TRBJ2-3|TRBV12-3/TRBV12-4|12|-|-
CASSFARDTQYF
TGTGCCAGCAGTTTCGCGAGGGATACGCAGTATTTT
>TRBJ1-1|TRBV6-2/TRBV6-3|13|-|-
CASSFDLAGEAFF
TGTGCCAGCAGTTTCGATTTGGCGGGTGAAGCTTTCTTT
>TRBJ2-1|TRBV7-9|18|-|TRBD2
CASSLRSRPSGGDNEQFF
TGTGCCAGCAGCTTACGTAGTAGGCCCAGCGGGGGTGACAATGAGCAGTTCTTC
>TRBJ1-6|TRBV2|14|-|-
CASSLGGAVSPLHF
TGTGCCAGCAGTTTGGGGGGTGCCGTTTCACCCCTCCACTTT
>TRBJ2-7|TRBV30|19|-|-
CAWSGGRKKSRALSYEQYF
TGTGCCTGGAGTGGGGGTCGGAAAAAAAGCAGGGCACTCTCCTACGAGCAGTACTTC
>TRBJ1-1|TRBV7-8|14|-|TRBD1
CASSLDRVSTEAFF
TGTGCCAGCAGCCTTGACAGGGTGAGCACTGAAGCTTTCTTT
>TRBJ2-1|TRBV3-1/TRBV3-2|17|-|-
CASSQQRGGTALNEQFF
TGTGCCAGCAGCCAACAACGGGGCGGGACAGCACTCAATGAGCAGTTCTTC
>TRBJ1-5|TRBV3-1/TRBV3-2|14|-|TRBD1
CASSQGQWNQPQHF
TGTGCCAGCAGCCAGGGACAGTGGAATCAGCCCCAGCATTTT
>TRBJ1-1|TRBV19|14|-|-
CASSLGTLIPEAFF
TGTGCCAGTAGTCTAGGGACTCTGATCCCTGAAGCTTTCTTT
>TRBJ1-1|TRBV7-2|14|-|TRBD1
CASSQGQGAIEAFF
TGTGCCAGCAGCCAAGGACAGGGGGCCATTGAAGCTTTCTTT
>TRBJ1-2|TRBV24-1|18|once|TRBD1
CATSDPQSPGTAGDGYTF
TGTGCCACCAGTGATCCTCAATCCCCCGGGACAGCAGGGGATGGCTACACCTTC
>TRBJ1-2|TRBV21-1|15|-|-
CASSPREGPPQGYTF
TGTGCCAGCAGCCCCCGGGAGGGTCCCCCACAGGGCTACACCTTC
>TRBJ2-6|TRBV25-1|18|-|-
CASSEYFHPGSGANVLTF
TGTGCCAGCAGTGAATATTTCCATCCGGGCTCTGGGGCCAACGTCCTGACTTTC
>TRBJ1-2|TRBV29-1|15|-|TRBD1
CSVGMTGGANYGYTF
TGCAGCGTTGGTATGACAGGGGGAGCTAACTATGGCTACACCTTC
>TRBJ2-3|TRBV18|15|-|-
CASSSLQGRGDTQYF
TGTGCCAGCTCTAGCCTACAGGGAAGGGGAGATACGCAGTATTTT
>TRBJ1-1|TRBV4-1|13|-|-
CASSQDPHRRAFF
TGCGCCAGCAGCCAAGACCCTCACAGGAGAGCTTTCTTT
>TRBJ1-1|TRBV5-4|15|-|-
CASSFQWTGSTEAFF
TGTGCCAGCAGCTTTCAATGGACCGGGAGCACTGAAGCTTTCTTT
>TRBJ1-6|TRBV3-1/TRBV3-2|18|-|TRBD1
CASSPHDLGTVYNSPLHF
TGTGCCAGCAGCCCGCACGACCTCGGGACAGTCTATAATTCACCCCTCCACTTT
>TRBJ1-1|TRBV11-2|13|once|-
CASSSLDRTEAFF
TGTGCCAGCAGCTCACTGGACAGAACTGAAGCTTTCTTT
>TRBJ1-4|TRBV5-6|16|-|-
CASSFWGGLGNEKLFF
TGTGCCAGCAGCTTTTGGGGGGGCCTAGGTAATGAAAAACTGTTTTTT
>TRBJ1-1|TRBV5-6|17|-|-
CASNQHFGQGFNTEAFF
TGTGCCAGCAACCAACATTTTGGTCAGGGATTTAACACTGAAGCTTTCTTT
>TRBJ1-1|TRBV11-1|15|-|TRBD1
CASSPTTGGGTEAFF
TGTGCCAGCAGCCCCACTACAGGGGGAGGCACTGAAGCTTTCTTT
>TRBJ2-7|TRBV21-1|12|-|-
CASTWDSYEQYF
TGTGCCAGCACTTGGGACAGCTACGAGCAGTACTTC
>TRBJ1-5|TRBV4-1|18|-|-
CASSQEAITVGRHQPQHF
TGCGCCAGCAGCCAAGAAGCTATAACGGTAGGGAGGCATCAGCCCCAGCATTTT
>TRBJ2-2|TRBV19|17|-|-
CASNPGLGASSTGELFF
TGTGCCAGTAACCCGGGGTTGGGGGCCTCGAGCACCGGGGAGCTGTTTTTT
>TRBJ1-2|TRBV6-5|13|-|-
CASSYSRPGGYTF
TGTGCCAGCAGTTACTCCCGACCGGGAGGCTACACCTTC